The 20 T cell receptor beta chains in this list originate from one sample, sequenced in a study of OX40 agonist ivuxolimab in advanced cancers. Some clones are missing from TCRdb's copy, which holds only in-frame ones; the method was immunoSEQ multiplex PCR. This sample has around 100,000 clones, with approximately 87% found just once. Sequencing was performed on CD4+ or CD8+ T cells sorted from blood, taken in a trial of the OX40 agonist ivuxolimab. The source of these receptors is an adult with an advanced solid tumor such as melanoma, head and neck, liver or kidney cancer.

The chain recombines TRBV27 with TRBJ2-7; TRBD2 is a possible D gene (6 bases). Per germline, CDR1 MNHEY and CDR2 SMNVEV (reference sequence). Trimming took off 3 bases at V and 0 bases at J, with 18 bases between the two ends. This CDR3 has 17 residues. The CDR3 bases are TGTGCCAGCAGTTTTAGAGTTCGGGGGAGCAGCTCCTACGAGCAGTACTTC. This gives the protein CASSFRVRGSSSYEQYF.

The V and J genes are TRBV5-1 and TRBJ2-3, with D possibly being TRBD2 (7 bases). V dropped 3 bases and J dropped 0 bases, with 14 bases sitting between them. The CDR3 extends over 16 amino acids. Germline V lookup: CDR1 SGHRS, CDR2 YFSETQ. The CDR3 protein is CASSSGAGVSTDTQYF. The CDR3 DNA sequence: TGCGCCAGCAGCTCAGGGGCGGGGGTTAGCACAGATACGCAGTATTTT.

The chain is built from TRBV28 and TRBJ1-4, with D possibly matching TRBD1 (5 bases). The CDR3 extends over 14 amino acids. Trimming pared 5 bases from V and 8 bases from J, leaving 15 bases between. Germline V gene lookup returns CDR1 MDHEN and CDR2 SYDVKM. The DNA of the CDR3 is TGTGCCAGCAGTCCCGGGACTGTAAGAGAAAAACTGTTTTTT. It encodes CASSPGTVREKLFF.

This clone appeared a single time. V usage is TRBV6-6 and J usage is TRBJ1-1, with 7 bases matching TRBD1. Germline assignment: CDR1 MNHNY and CDR2 SVGAGI (reference sequence). V shed 7 bases and J 2 bases; nucleotides not matched to a gene: 10. CDR3 length: 15 residues. The CDR3 here is CASKLGQRANTEAFF. CDR3 coding DNA: TGTGCCAGCAAGTTGGGACAGCGGGCTAACACTGAAGCTTTCTTT.

CDR3 in DNA: TGTGCCAGCAGGGCGGGACAGGGGCATTCACCCCTCCACTTT. This translates into CASRAGQGHSPLHF. The chain couples TRBV6-6 to TRBJ1-6; 10 nucleotides match TRBD1. CDR3 size: 14 residues. The V and J ends lost 6 bases and 8 bases, in that order; junction bases with no gene match: 4. The germline V gene encodes CDR1 MNHNY and CDR2 SVGAGI (reference sequence).

The chain employs TRBV7-2 and TRBJ1-2, with 12 bases matching TRBD1. Trimming cost V 5 bases and J 4 bases; bases outside gene matches: 2. Germline values: CDR1 SGHTA, CDR2 FQGNSA. This CDR3 contains 14 residues. The CDR3 loop reads CASSPGQGAYGYTF. The CDR3 DNA is TGTGCCAGCAGCCCGGGACAGGGGGCCTATGGCTACACCTTC.

This chain uses TRBV6-6 with TRBJ1-1; TRBD1 aligns across 7 bases. Trimming took 8 bases from V and 1 from J; bases not matched to a gene: 4. The germline V gene has CDR1 MNHNY and CDR2 SVGAGI (reference sequence). This CDR3 is 13 amino acids long. CDR3: CASGQVENTEAFF. As DNA, the CDR3 is TGTGCCAGCGGACAGGTGGAGAACACTGAAGCTTTCTTT.

V and J are TRBV29-1 and TRBJ1-5; no reliable D call. Between the trimmed V and J ends, which lost 4 bases and 0 bases, there was a span of 7 bases. Germline-derived CDR1 and CDR2 are SQVTM and ANQGSEA. There are 13 residues in the CDR3. CDR3 amino acids: CSVGAVSNQPQHF. CDR3 sequence (DNA): TGCAGCGTTGGTGCAGTTAGCAATCAGCCCCAGCATTTT. Supplemented by reference TRBV29-1 and TRBJ1-5, the full variable domain reads SAVISQKPSRDICQRGTSLTIQCQVDSQVTMMFWYRQQPGQSLTLIATANQGSEATYESGFVIDKFPISRPNLTFSTLTVSNMSPEDSSIYLCSVGAVSNQPQHFGDGTRLSIL.

V usage is TRBV7-9 and J usage is TRBJ1-1; TRBD1 is a possible D gene (5 bases). The CDR3 consists of 14 residues. The germline CDR1 and CDR2 sequences are SEHNR and FQNEAQ (reference sequence). Trimming cost V 0 bases and J 3 bases, with 8 bases left between them. Here the CDR3 DNA reads TGTGCCAGCAGCTTAGCCCGGACACACACTGAAGCTTTCTTT. Residues: CASSLARTHTEAFF.

The rearrangement links TRBV28 to TRBJ1-3; D remains ambiguous. The V end was cut by 3 bases, the J end by 7 bases, with 4 bases between. CDR3 length: 11 residues. Germline V gene sequence: CDR1 MDHEN, CDR2 SYDVKM. The CDR3 loop is CASSFSNTIYF. CDR3 DNA: TGTGCCAGCAGTTTTTCGAACACCATATATTTT.

The rearrangement joins TRBV4-3 to TRBJ2-2; the match to TRBD2 covers 7 bases. Per the germline V gene, CDR1 is LGHNA and CDR2 is YSLEER. V lost 2 bases, J lost 3 bases, and 6 bases stayed unmatched. The CDR3 covers 16 residues. Here the CDR3 reads CASSQLVGGDTGELFF. The DNA of the CDR3 is TGCGCCAGCAGCCAATTGGTGGGAGGGGACACCGGGGAGCTGTTTTTT.

The chain has TRBV5-6 and TRBJ2-7; D not resolved. Germline CDR1 is SGHDT and CDR2 is YYEEEE. The germline V and J ends were trimmed by 0 bases and 0 bases, with 10 bases remaining between them. The CDR3 is made up of 15 amino acids. The CDR3 here is CASSLGAVSSYEQYF. DNA for the CDR3: TGTGCCAGCAGCTTGGGTGCGGTGTCCTCCTACGAGCAGTACTTC.

This chain joins TRBV7-7 and TRBJ2-1; 7 bases map to TRBD2. The CDR3 sequence is 14 residues long. Germline V gene lookup returns CDR1 SSHAT and CDR2 FNYEAQ (reference sequence). With 3 bases clipped from V and 4 bases from J, the junction kept 3 bases outside the gene matches. CDR3 amino acids: CASSLSGGYNEQFF. The CDR3 DNA reads as TGTGCCAGCAGCTTGTCGGGAGGTTACAATGAGCAGTTCTTC.

V usage is TRBV7-3 and J usage is TRBJ2-2; D perhaps matches TRBD1 (5 bases). The CDR3 loop spans 13 amino acids. Germline CDR1 is SGHTA and CDR2 is FQGTGA. Trimming left V 4 bases short and J 5 bases short, with 8 bases between. CDR3 region: CASSSQGTGELFF. CDR3 DNA sequence: TGTGCCAGCAGCTCTCAGGGTACCGGGGAGCTGTTTTTT.

V usage is TRBV6-5 and J usage is TRBJ1-1, with D tentatively TRBD1 (6 bases). V was shortened by 7 bases and J by 4 bases, with 16 bases between the two germline ends. The CDR3 runs 14 residues. The germline gives CDR1 MNHEY, CDR2 SVGAGI. DNA for the CDR3: TGTGCCAGCATAACAGGGTCCCGGGGCACTGAAGCTTTCTTT. Its protein product is CASITGSRGTEAFF.

This clone was counted a single time. The chain uses TRBV5-6 and TRBJ2-7, with TRBD1 identical over 12 bases. The CDR3 totals 16 residues. The V gene's germline CDR1 is SGHDT and CDR2 YYEEEE. With 4 bases clipped from V and 1 base from J, the junction kept 6 bases outside the gene matches. CDR3: CASSVLGQGASYEQYF. CDR3 DNA sequence: TGTGCCAGCAGCGTATTGGGACAGGGGGCTTCCTACGAGCAGTACTTC.

The DNA for the CDR3 is TGTGCCAGTAGTACGGGCCCAGGGGGGACCTACTATGGCTACACCTTC. It is translated as CASSTGPGGTYYGYTF. The chain has TRBV19 and TRBJ1-2; TRBD1 agrees at 7 bases. This CDR3 comprises 16 residues. V shed 4 bases, J shed 3 bases, and the junction held 11 bases outside the gene matches. Looked up from germline, CDR1 is LNHDA and CDR2 is SQIVND (reference sequence).

The gene calls are TRBV10-3 and TRBJ2-1; tentative D call: TRBD1 (6 bases). The V end was cut by 0 bases, the J end by 2 bases, with 11 bases between. The CDR3 loop spans 16 amino acids. Germline assignment: CDR1 ENHRY and CDR2 SYGVKD. CDR3: CAISESESGAYNEQFF. CDR3 coding DNA: TGTGCCATCAGTGAGTCCGAGTCAGGGGCCTACAATGAGCAGTTCTTC.

CDR3 in amino acids: CASRRPGQGNSPLHF. In nucleotides, the CDR3 is TGTGCCAGCAGGCGGCCGGGACAGGGGAATTCACCCCTCCACTTT. This chain uses TRBV11-2 with TRBJ1-6; TRBD1 aligns across 10 bases. The CDR3 runs to 15 residues. V gave up 6 bases and J gave up 7 bases; unmatched junction bases: 6. CDR1 is SGHAT, CDR2 FQNNGV, per germline.

The rearrangement uses TRBV9 and TRBJ2-6, with D unclear. Deletions cut 1 base from V and 3 bases from J, with 8 bases between. This CDR3 region has 15 residues. Germline V gene lookup returns CDR1 SGDLS and CDR2 YYNGEE. The CDR3 DNA follows: TGTGCCAGCAGCGTACCGACCGGTGGGGCCAACGTCCTGACTTTC. Translation: CASSVPTGGANVLTF. The variable domain in full, with the rest retrieved from reference TRBV9 and TRBJ2-6, is DSGVTQTPKHLITATGQRVTLRCSPRSGDLSVYWYQQSLDQGLQFLIQYYNGEERAKGNILERFSAQQFPDLHSELNLSSLELGDSALYFCASSVPTGGANVLTFGAGSRLTVL.